A selection of T cell receptor beta chains follows, all from one sample in a study of early T cells in non-severe SARS-CoV-2 infection. TCRdb analysed the 5' RACE reads with MiXCR anew, one entry per CDR3 protein. Found here are 70,000 to 95,000 distinct CDR3 sequences, 14% to 15% of them singletons; the top ten hold approximately 0.62%. Sequencing was performed on whole blood. All receptors derive from an adult who was a healthcare worker with PCR-confirmed SARS-CoV-2 infection or an uninfected control (not recorded which). CDR3s include the opening cysteine and the closing phenylalanine or tryptophan. A D gene is named only where the DNA matches it firmly. Some rows have no size entry. The others give once, few or many, or a class for an expanded clone.

>TRBJ1-1|TRBD1|-|TRBV7-2
CASSPRGDRAETEAFF
TGTGCCAGCAGCCCAAGAGGCGACAGGGCAGAAACTGAAGCTTTCTTT
>TRBJ1-5|-|-|TRBV2
CASKGREVSQPQHF
TGTGCCAGCAAGGGAAGGGAAGTAAGTCAGCCCCAGCATTTT
>TRBJ1-2|-|few|TRBV3-1
CASSQDKWNYGYTF
TGTGCCAGCAGCCAAGATAAATGGAACTATGGCTACACCTTC
>TRBJ2-5|-|-|TRBV11-1
CASSFFVEEAYQETQYF
TGTGCCAGCAGCTTCTTTGTTGAGGAAGCCTACCAAGAGACCCAGTACTTC
>TRBJ1-4|-|-|TRBV24-1
CATSAPGPGDEKLFF
TGTGCCACCAGTGCCCCAGGGCCCGGTGATGAAAAACTGTTTTTT
>TRBJ2-2|-|-|TRBV5-1
CASSSSAGLTGELFF
TGCGCCAGCAGCTCTTCGGCAGGGCTCACCGGGGAGCTGTTTTTT
>TRBJ2-5|-|-|TRBV2
CASSEGGVETQYF
TGTGCCAGCAGTGAAGGAGGGGTAGAGACCCAGTACTTC
>TRBJ1-2|-|few|TRBV12-3/TRBV12-4
CASSLQGRESYGYTF
TGTGCCAGCAGTTTACAGGGGCGGGAGAGCTATGGCTACACCTTC
>TRBJ2-3|-|-|TRBV7-2
CASSLGWSGSEGTDTQYF
TGTGCCAGCAGCTTAGGGTGGTCAGGGAGTGAGGGCACAGATACGCAGTATTTT
>TRBJ1-2|-|-|TRBV29-1
CSATPGRNYGYTF
TGCAGCGCTACGCCAGGGCGTAACTATGGCTACACCTTC
>TRBJ2-3|TRBD2|few|TRBV7-8
CASSALAGGLSDTQYF
TGTGCCAGCAGCGCACTAGCGGGGGGGCTATCAGATACGCAGTATTTT
>TRBJ1-1|TRBD1|-|TRBV5-1
CASSFRDRGTEAFF
TGCGCCAGCAGCTTCCGGGACAGGGGCACTGAAGCTTTCTTT
>TRBJ2-5|TRBD2|-|TRBV6-1
CASSEDNFGLAALFTQYF
TGTGCCAGCAGTGAAGACAATTTTGGACTAGCGGCCCTTTTTACCCAGTACTTC
>TRBJ1-1|-|few|TRBV3-1
CASSLGSLLVTEAFF
TGTGCCAGCAGCCTTGGTAGCCTTTTGGTCACTGAAGCTTTCTTT
>TRBJ2-3|TRBD2|-|TRBV25-1
CASSEISGGAGDTQYF
TGTGCCAGCAGTGAGATTAGCGGGGGGGCCGGTGATACGCAGTATTTT
>TRBJ2-3|-|few|TRBV29-1
CSVVGRTTRDGTDTQYF
TGCAGCGTTGTTGGGAGGACCACTAGAGATGGCACAGATACGCAGTATTTT
>TRBJ1-1|TRBD1|-|TRBV6-1
CASSFLLTGEAEAFF
TGTGCCAGCAGTTTTTTACTAACAGGGGAGGCTGAAGCTTTCTTT
>TRBJ1-1|-|-|TRBV13
CASSLERGNTEAFF
TGTGCCAGCAGCTTAGAGCGGGGGAACACTGAAGCTTTCTTT
>TRBJ2-5|-|few|TRBV4-1
CASSPNPDGFSRTQYF
TGCGCCAGCAGCCCAAACCCGGACGGGTTTTCGAGGACCCAGTACTTC
>TRBJ2-5|-|few|TRBV6-1
CASRATNLQETQYF
TGTGCCAGCAGGGCCACGAACCTCCAAGAGACCCAGTACTTC
>TRBJ1-6|-|-|TRBV7-2
CASSADFPGSSYNSPLHF
TGTGCCAGCAGCGCCGATTTTCCCGGAAGCTCCTATAATTCACCCCTCCACTTT
>TRBJ1-1|-|few|TRBV29-1
CSAHDGTEAFF
TGCAGCGCCCACGACGGCACTGAAGCTTTCTTT
>TRBJ2-5|-|-|TRBV7-8
CASRTRGSETQYF
TGTGCCAGCAGAACGAGGGGTTCGGAGACCCAGTACTTC
>TRBJ1-6|-|-|TRBV4-2
CASSQEGSGGLNSPLHF
TGTGCCAGCAGCCAAGAGGGGTCCGGCGGTCTTAATTCACCCCTCCACTTT
>TRBJ1-2|-|-|TRBV6-6
CASSYEGDYGYTF
TGTGCCAGCAGTTACGAGGGGGACTATGGCTACACCTTC
>TRBJ2-5|-|few|TRBV11-2
CASSRRTGAATQYF
TGTGCCAGCAGCAGACGAACAGGCGCAGCAACCCAGTACTTC
>TRBJ1-1|-|few|TRBV5-5
CASSRAFTENTEAFF
TGTGCCAGCAGCCGCGCTTTTACAGAGAACACTGAAGCTTTCTTT
>TRBJ2-1|TRBD2|once|TRBV4-1
CASSQGGLGRNEQFF
TGCGCCAGCAGCCAAGGGGGACTAGGCCGCAATGAGCAGTTCTTC
>TRBJ1-1|-|-|TRBV12-3/TRBV12-4
CASTPPVREAFF
TGTGCCAGCACCCCCCCGGTCCGCGAAGCTTTCTTT
>TRBJ2-1|TRBD2|few|TRBV20-1
CSAPLGLAGGDNEQFF
TGCAGTGCTCCACTGGGACTAGCGGGGGGAGACAATGAGCAGTTCTTC
>TRBJ1-2|-|many|TRBV6-2/TRBV6-3
CASSFLTGTYGYTF
TGTGCCAGCAGTTTCTTAACAGGGACCTATGGCTACACCTTC
>TRBJ2-6|-|few|TRBV7-9
CASSLGEANVLTF
TGTGCCAGCAGCTTGGGCGAAGCCAACGTCCTGACTTTC
>TRBJ2-1|-|-|TRBV6-5
CASSHSRNNEQFF
TGTGCCAGCAGCCACTCTCGGAACAATGAGCAGTTCTTC
>TRBJ2-2|-|-|TRBV19
CASSIRADSNTGELFF
TGTGCCAGTAGTATACGGGCAGACTCCAACACCGGGGAGCTGTTTTTT
>TRBJ2-5|-|-|TRBV5-1
CASSLVGEQETQYF
TGCGCCAGCAGCTTGGTGGGGGAACAAGAGACCCAGTACTTC
>TRBJ2-3|-|-|TRBV5-1
CASSLLRPDGTDTQYF
TGCGCCAGCAGCTTGTTGAGGCCGGACGGCACAGATACGCAGTATTTT
>TRBJ1-1|TRBD1|-|TRBV7-2
CASSLAGGRLITEAFF
TGTGCCAGCAGCTTAGCAGGGGGCCGTTTAATCACTGAAGCTTTCTTT
>TRBJ1-1|-|-|TRBV10-3
CVIRTEQGAEAFF
TGTGTCATCAGAACCGAACAGGGAGCTGAAGCTTTCTTT
>TRBJ2-3|TRBD2|many|TRBV5-1
CASSPWSASGGTDTQYF
TGCGCCAGCAGCCCTTGGTCGGCTAGCGGGGGCACAGATACGCAGTATTTT
>TRBJ1-5|-|few|TRBV6-5
CASSLRQAQPQHF
TGTGCCAGCAGCCTAAGACAGGCTCAGCCCCAGCATTTT
>TRBJ1-6|TRBD1|few|TRBV28
CASSFSGTGSNSPLHF
TGTGCCAGCAGTTTCTCCGGGACAGGGAGTAATTCACCCCTCCACTTT
>TRBJ2-1|TRBD2|few|TRBV20-1
CSAFPGTTHLYNEQFF
TGCAGTGCTTTCCCGGGGACTACACACCTATACAATGAGCAGTTCTTC
>TRBJ2-5|-|-|TRBV3-1
CASSQDVQGWYF
TGTGCCAGCAGCCAAGATGTCCAGGGGTGGTACTTC
>TRBJ2-3|-|many|TRBV7-7
CASSFHGLSTDTQYF
TGTGCCAGCAGCTTTCACGGGCTAAGCACAGATACGCAGTATTTT
>TRBJ2-2|-|-|TRBV24-1
CATDSASRTGELFF
TGTGCCACGGATTCAGCCTCACGGACCGGGGAGCTGTTTTTT
>TRBJ1-4|TRBD1|few|TRBV7-2
CASSLAAGGKNEKLFF
TGTGCCAGCAGCTTAGCAGCAGGGGGGAAAAATGAAAAACTGTTTTTT
>TRBJ2-3|TRBD1|few|TRBV6-1
CASNHQARGLDTQYF
TGTGCCAGCAACCATCAGGCTAGGGGGCTGGATACGCAGTATTTT
>TRBJ1-1|-|few|TRBV20-1
CSARGQSNTEAFF
TGCAGTGCTAGAGGACAGTCGAACACTGAAGCTTTCTTT
>TRBJ1-5|-|few|TRBV2
CASSRTDQNQPQHF
TGTGCCAGCAGTCGGACAGACCAAAATCAGCCCCAGCATTTT
>TRBJ1-1|TRBD1|-|TRBV24-1
CATSDLRVTGKHTEAFF
TGTGCCACCAGTGATTTGAGGGTGACAGGGAAGCACACTGAAGCTTTCTTT
>TRBJ2-3|TRBD2|-|TRBV14
CASSQPAGKASGTDTQYF
TGTGCCAGCAGCCAACCCGCGGGGAAGGCTAGCGGAACAGATACGCAGTATTTT
>TRBJ2-5|-|many|TRBV12-5
CASGFPGAQETQYF
TGTGCTAGTGGCTTCCCCGGGGCCCAAGAGACCCAGTACTTC
>TRBJ2-1|TRBD2|-|TRBV7-6
CASSYGLAVYNEQFF
TGTGCCAGCAGCTACGGACTAGCGGTCTACAATGAGCAGTTCTTC
>TRBJ2-1|TRBD1|few|TRBV5-5
CASSLTGGRNEQFF
TGTGCCAGCAGCTTGACAGGGGGAAGAAATGAGCAGTTCTTC
>TRBJ2-2|TRBD2|few|TRBV24-1
CATSDTSGYTGELFF
TGTGCCACCAGTGATACTAGCGGTTACACCGGGGAGCTGTTTTTT
>TRBJ1-6|-|few|TRBV6-6
CASSYGGSPLHF
TGTGCCAGCAGTTACGGGGGTTCACCCCTCCACTTT
>TRBJ2-5|-|-|TRBV5-4
CASSIDRILQETQYF
TGTGCCAGCAGCATAGACAGGATCCTACAAGAGACCCAGTACTTC
>TRBJ2-3|TRBD2|few|TRBV5-1
CASSLALAGVTDTQYF
TGCGCCAGCAGCTTGGCCTTAGCGGGAGTCACAGATACGCAGTATTTT
>TRBJ1-1|TRBD1|many|TRBV7-8
CASSPRTGVNTEAFF
TGTGCCAGCAGCCCCCGGACAGGGGTTAACACTGAAGCTTTCTTT